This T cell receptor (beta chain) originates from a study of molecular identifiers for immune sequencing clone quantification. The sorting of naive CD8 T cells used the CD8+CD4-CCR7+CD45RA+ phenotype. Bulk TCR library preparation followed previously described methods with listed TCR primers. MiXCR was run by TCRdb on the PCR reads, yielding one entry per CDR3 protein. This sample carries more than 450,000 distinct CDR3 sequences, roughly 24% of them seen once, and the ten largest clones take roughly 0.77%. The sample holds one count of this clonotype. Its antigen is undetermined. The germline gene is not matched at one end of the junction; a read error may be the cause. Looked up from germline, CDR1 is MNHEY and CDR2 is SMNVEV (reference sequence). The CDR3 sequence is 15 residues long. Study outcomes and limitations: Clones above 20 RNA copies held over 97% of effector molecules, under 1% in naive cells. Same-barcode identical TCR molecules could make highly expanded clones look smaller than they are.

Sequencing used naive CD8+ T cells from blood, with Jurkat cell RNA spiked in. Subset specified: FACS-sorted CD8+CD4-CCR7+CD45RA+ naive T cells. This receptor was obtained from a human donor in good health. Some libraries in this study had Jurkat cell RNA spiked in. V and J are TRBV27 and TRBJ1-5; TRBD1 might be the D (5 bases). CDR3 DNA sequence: TGTGCCAGCAGTCTGCTGGGGGATAGCAAACAGCCCCAGCATTTT. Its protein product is CASSLLGDSKQPQHF.